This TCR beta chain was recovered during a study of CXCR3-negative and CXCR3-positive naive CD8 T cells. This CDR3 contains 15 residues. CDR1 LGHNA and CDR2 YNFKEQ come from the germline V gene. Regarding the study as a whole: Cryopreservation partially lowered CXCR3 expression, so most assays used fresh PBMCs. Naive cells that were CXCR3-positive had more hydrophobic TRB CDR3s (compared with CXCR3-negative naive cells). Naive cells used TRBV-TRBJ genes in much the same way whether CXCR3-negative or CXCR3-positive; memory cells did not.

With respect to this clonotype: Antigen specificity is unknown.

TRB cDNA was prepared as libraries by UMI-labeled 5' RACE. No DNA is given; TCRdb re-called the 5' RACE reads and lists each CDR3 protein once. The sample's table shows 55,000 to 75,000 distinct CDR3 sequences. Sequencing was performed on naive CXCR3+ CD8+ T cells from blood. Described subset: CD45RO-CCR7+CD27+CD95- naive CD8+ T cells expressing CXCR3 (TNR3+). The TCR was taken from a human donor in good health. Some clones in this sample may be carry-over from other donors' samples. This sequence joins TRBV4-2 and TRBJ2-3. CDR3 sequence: CASSQAQQSTDTQYF.